The T cell receptor beta chain described here comes from a study of cytomegalovirus exposure and HLA in healthy donors. Study-level findings and limits: First-cohort TCR clusters were later found to tend to co-occur in the approximately 120 validation repertoires.

Comments on this clone: The antigen is not known.

Assay: immunoSEQ multiplex PCR; the TCRdb copy retains only in-frame clones and omits some. The sample holds 90,000 to 100,000 clones, roughly 87% seen once. The donors were members of the validation cohort comprising over a hundred subjects, separate from the roughly 730-subject first cohort. The source of this sequence is a woman in her 30s in good health and CMV-seronegative. The sample consisted of PBMCs.

The CDR3 here is CASSLGQVGSEQYF. The CDR3 region has the DNA TGTGCCAGCAGCTTGGGACAGGTTGGCTCCGAGCAGTACTTC. The genes are TRBV5-8 and TRBJ2-7, with D perhaps TRBD1 (6 bases). CDR3 length: 14 amino acids. Germline values: CDR1 SGHTS, CDR2 YDEGEE. Trimming took 0 bases from V and 6 from J, leaving 13 bases between them. Full variable domain (missing parts from reference TRBV5-8 and TRBJ2-7): EAGVTQSPTHLIKTRGQQATLRCSPISGHTSVYWYQQALGLGLQFLLWYDEGEERNRGNFPPRFSGRQFPNYSSELNVNALELEDSALYLCASSLGQVGSEQYFGPGTRLTVT.